This TCR beta chain derives from a study of blood T cell repertoires in COVID-19. Overall study context: Both acute and convalescent COVID-19 samples were obtained from the United States, Italy and Spain.

This clone was detected once. The assay was immunoSEQ multiplex PCR, and TCRdb's table has in-frame clones only and misses some. The data contain 150,000 to 200,000 clones, approximately 87% of them singletons. The CDR3 spans 15 residues. V was cut by 6 bases and J by 0 bases, with 14 bases left in between. Germline V gene sequence: CDR1 MDHEN, CDR2 SYDVKM. Sequenced material: peripheral blood. This receptor was identified in a man younger than 30 with active or convalescent COVID-19. The chain is built from TRBV28 and TRBJ1-1; D uncertain. CDR3 DNA: TGTGCCAGCAGACTAGGAGCTTTCATGAACACTGAAGCTTTCTTT. Translated, it gives CASRLGAFMNTEAFF.